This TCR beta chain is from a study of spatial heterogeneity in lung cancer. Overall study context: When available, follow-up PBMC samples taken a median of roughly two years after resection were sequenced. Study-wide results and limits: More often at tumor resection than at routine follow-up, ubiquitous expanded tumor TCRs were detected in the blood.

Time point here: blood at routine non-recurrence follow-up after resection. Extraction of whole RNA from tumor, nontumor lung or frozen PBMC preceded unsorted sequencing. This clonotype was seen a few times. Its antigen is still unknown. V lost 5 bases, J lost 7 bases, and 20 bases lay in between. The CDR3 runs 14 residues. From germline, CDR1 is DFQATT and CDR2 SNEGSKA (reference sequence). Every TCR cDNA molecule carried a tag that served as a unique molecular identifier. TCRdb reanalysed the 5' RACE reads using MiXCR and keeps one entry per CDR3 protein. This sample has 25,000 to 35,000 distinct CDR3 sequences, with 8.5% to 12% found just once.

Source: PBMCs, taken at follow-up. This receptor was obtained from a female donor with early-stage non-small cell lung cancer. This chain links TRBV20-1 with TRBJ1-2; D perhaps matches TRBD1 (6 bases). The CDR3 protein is CSAPQFQGGLGYTF. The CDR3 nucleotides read TGCAGTGCTCCTCAATTTCAAGGGGGTCTTGGCTACACCTTC.